This T cell receptor beta chain was obtained from a study of cytomegalovirus exposure and HLA in healthy donors. The study, taken as a whole, reports: CMV serostatus was the only recorded immune exposure for donors. The presence/absence work took it that sequencing depth was about the same across donors. Apparent HLA restriction characterized most CMV-associated TCR beta chains in a later analysis.

PCR used 60 Vbeta primers and 13 Jbeta primers. Profiling relied on immunoSEQ multiplex PCR, and the TCRdb table lists in-frame clones only, not all of them. The sample contains about 170,000 clones, roughly 71% of which appear only once. The CDR3 is made up of 17 amino acids. Germline CDR1 reads LNHDA; CDR2 reads SQIVND (reference sequence). Trimming shortened V by 5 bases and J by 10 bases, and 24 bases separated the two germline ends. In regard to this clone: The antigen is undetermined.

Sequencing was carried out using PBMCs. The clonotype comes from a girl between 10 and 17 years old in good health and CMV-seronegative. The chain employs TRBV19 and TRBJ1-6, with D tentatively TRBD1 (5 bases). The CDR3 DNA reads TGTGCCAGTAGTTCCCAAAGCCGGGCGCTGGGGCGGTCACCCCTCCACTTT. Amino acids: CASSSQSRALGRSPLHF.